A selection of T cell receptor beta chains follows, all from one sample in a study of blood T cell repertoires in COVID-19. The assay was immunoSEQ multiplex PCR, and TCRdb's table has in-frame clones only and misses some. Of 270,000 or so clones in the sample, roughly four fifths were seen once. The sequenced sample consisted of peripheral blood. Every receptor here comes from a woman aged 45-60 years who had recovered from COVID-19. The CDR3 runs from the conserved cysteine through the conserved F or W. D genes are given only for firm matches. Only part of the rows carry a size: once, few, many, or a class if the clone is expanded.

v_call	d_call	j_call	clone_size	cdr3_nt	cdr3_aa
TRBV24-1	TRBD1	TRBJ2-7	.	TGTGCCACCAAAGCCCCCGGGACAGGTACCACGAGCTCCTACGAGCAGTACTTC	CATKAPGTGTTSSYEQYF
TRBV3-1/TRBV3-2	.	TRBJ1-2	.	TGTGCCAGCAGCCATCAGGGGCGAGATGGCTACACCTTC	CASSHQGRDGYTF
TRBV28	.	TRBJ1-2	.	TGTGCCAGCAGACGAGGGGGAAGGTCGAACTATGGCTACACCTTC	CASRRGGRSNYGYTF
TRBV4-1	.	TRBJ1-2	few	TGCGCCAGCAGCCCAGGGATTCAGTTCTATGGCTACACCTTC	CASSPGIQFYGYTF
TRBV5-6	TRBD1	TRBJ2-1	.	TGTGCCAGCAGCCCGAGGTGGGACAGGGTAGGCAATGAGCAGTTCTTC	CASSPRWDRVGNEQFF
TRBV5-1	.	TRBJ2-7	.	TGCGCCAGCAGCTTGGCCGCAGTTTTCCGCGAGCAGTACTTC	CASSLAAVFREQYF
TRBV25-1	TRBD1	TRBJ1-1	.	TGTGCCAGCAGCCCTGGGGGGACAGAGGTCACTGAAGCTTTCTTT	CASSPGGTEVTEAFF
TRBV28	TRBD1	TRBJ1-2	.	TGTGCCAGCAGCAGACAGGGAGGTTATGGCTACACCTTC	CASSRQGGYGYTF
TRBV5-1	TRBD2	TRBJ2-7	.	TGCGCCAGCAGCAGGACTAGGGGCCCTCACGAGCAGTACTTC	CASSRTRGPHEQYF
TRBV3-1/TRBV3-2	.	TRBJ1-3	.	TGTGCCAGCAGCCAACGGGAGATCTCTGGAAACACCATATATTTT	CASSQREISGNTIYF
TRBV19	TRBD2	TRBJ2-7	.	TGTGCCAGTAGTATCAGTGCGGCGGCTAGCGGGAACTACGAGCAGTACTTC	CASSISAAASGNYEQYF
TRBV5-1	TRBD2	TRBJ2-1	.	TGCGCCAGCAGCTTGGTACTAGCGGGAGCGAATGAGCAGTTCTTC	CASSLVLAGANEQFF
TRBV7-8	.	TRBJ1-1	.	TGTGCCAGCAGCCCTAGTTGGGGGGGGGATTTGAACACTGAAGCTTTCTTT	CASSPSWGGDLNTEAFF
TRBV27	.	TRBJ1-5	.	TGTGCCAGCAGTTTAGGAATCAGGGCGCCCCAGCATTTT	CASSLGIRAPQHF
TRBV6-2/TRBV6-3	.	TRBJ1-6	many	TGTGCCAGCAGTTGGGACGGGGGCTATAATTCACCCCTCCACTTT	CASSWDGGYNSPLHF
TRBV19	.	TRBJ2-3	.	TGTGCCAGCCGCAAGAGCGGGAGCACAGATACGCAGTATTTT	CASRKSGSTDTQYF
TRBV27	TRBD2	TRBJ2-7	.	TGTGCCAGAGCTTCCCTGTTGGGACTAGCGGGTTGCTACGAGCAGTACTTC	CARASLLGLAGCYEQYF
TRBV9	.	TRBJ2-3	.	TGTGCCAGCAGCGTAGAACCTGCGGTGAATACGCAGTATTTT	CASSVEPAVNTQYF
TRBV4-1	.	TRBJ2-5	.	TGCGCCAGCAGCCAAGATCCGGGTGAAGGAGAGACCCAGTACTTC	CASSQDPGEGETQYF
TRBV4-1	.	TRBJ2-1	.	TGCGCCAGCAGCCGTGGACAGACAGACTACAATGAGCAGTTCTTC	CASSRGQTDYNEQFF
TRBV9	.	TRBJ2-3	.	TGTGCCAGCAGCGTAGCGGCGGAGGATACGCAGTATTTT	CASSVAAEDTQYF
TRBV19	TRBD2	TRBJ2-2	once	TGTGCCAGTAAGACAGGAGCGGGGGAGAACACCGGGGAGCTGTTTTTT	CASKTGAGENTGELFF
TRBV6-5	.	TRBJ2-7	.	TGTGCCAGCAGCCCGACAGTCTACGAGCAGTACTTC	CASSPTVYEQYF
TRBV11-2	TRBD1	TRBJ2-5	few	TGTGCCAGCGGGACAGGGGTTCGTGAGACCCAGTACTTC	CASGTGVRETQYF
TRBV18	TRBD1	TRBJ2-5	once	TGTGCCAGCTCACCTCAACAGGGGGCCCAAGAGACCCAGTACTTC	CASSPQQGAQETQYF
TRBV24-1	TRBD1	TRBJ1-3	.	TGTGCCACCAGTGACTCAGACAGGGGAGACACCATATATTTT	CATSDSDRGDTIYF
TRBV11-1	.	TRBJ1-2	once	TGTGCCAGCAGCTTCGGCGGAAGCGCACTAGGCTACACCTTC	CASSFGGSALGYTF
TRBV5-4	TRBD1	TRBJ1-2	.	TGTGCCAGCAGCGGGACAGGGCATGGCTACACCTTC	CASSGTGHGYTF
TRBV7-2	.	TRBJ2-3	.	TGTGCCAGCAGCTCCCGGAATAGCAGGGCAGATACGCAGTATTTT	CASSSRNSRADTQYF
TRBV4-1	TRBD1	TRBJ2-2	.	TGCGCCAGCAGCCTATTAACAGGGGACACCGGGGAGCTGTTTTTT	CASSLLTGDTGELFF
TRBV27	TRBD1	TRBJ1-1	.	TGTGCCAGCAAACTGGGACAGGGCAACACTGAAGCTTTCTTT	CASKLGQGNTEAFF
TRBV28	.	TRBJ1-1	.	TGTGCCAGCAGTCCCCCGGGGGGCGGGGAGTTTAGGACTGAAGCTTTCTTT	CASSPPGGGEFRTEAFF